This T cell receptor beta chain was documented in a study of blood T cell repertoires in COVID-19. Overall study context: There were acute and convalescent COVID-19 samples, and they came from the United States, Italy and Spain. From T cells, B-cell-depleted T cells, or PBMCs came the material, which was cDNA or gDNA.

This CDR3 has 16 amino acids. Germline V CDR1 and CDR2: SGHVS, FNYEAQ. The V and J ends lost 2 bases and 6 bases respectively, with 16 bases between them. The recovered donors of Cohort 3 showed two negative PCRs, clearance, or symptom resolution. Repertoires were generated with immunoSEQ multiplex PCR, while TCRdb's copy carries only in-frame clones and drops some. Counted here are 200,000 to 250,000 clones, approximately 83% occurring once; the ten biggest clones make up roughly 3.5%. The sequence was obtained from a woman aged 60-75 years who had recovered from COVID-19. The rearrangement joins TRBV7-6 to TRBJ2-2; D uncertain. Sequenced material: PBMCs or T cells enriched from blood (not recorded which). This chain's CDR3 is CASSLQSGERAGELFF. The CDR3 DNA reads TGTGCCAGCAGCTTACAGTCTGGCGAACGGGCCGGGGAGCTGTTTTTT. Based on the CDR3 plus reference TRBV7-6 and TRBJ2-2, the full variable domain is GAGVSQSPRYKVTKRGQDVALRCDPISGHVSLYWYRQALGQGPEFLTYFNYEAQQDKSGLPNDRFSAERPEGSISTLTIQRTEQRDSAMYRCASSLQSGERAGELFFGEGSRLTVL.